This T cell receptor (beta chain) was sequenced in a study of identical twins. Study outcomes and limitations: Conclusions leaned on cross-sectional statistical analysis and did not track the same donors over time.

This clonotype was seen a handful of times. Its target is not known. The CDR3 is 14 amino acids. Trimming took off 5 bases at V and 1 base at J, with 12 bases between the two ends. TCRdb independently ran MiXCR on the 5' RACE reads; one entry per CDR3 protein. The repertoire holds roughly 240,000 distinct CDR3 sequences, around 6.6% seen once, with roughly 3.6% in the top ten. The sample was also linked to a second study, of yellow fever vaccine responses in identical twins.

The source material was memory (CD45RO+) T cells sorted from blood. This sequence originates from a woman aged 18-29 years in good health. This rearrangement joins TRBV12-3 or TRBV12-4 to TRBJ2-7; possibly TRBD1 for D (5 bases). The CDR3 nucleotides are TGTGCCAGCAGTCTACAGGTAAATTCCTACGAGCAGTACTTC. Amino acid sequence: CASSLQVNSYEQYF.